This entry features one T cell receptor (beta chain) sequence. Its antigen remains unidentified. From the germline J gene comes the end of the CDR3, since the read stops 3 residues before it. V gave up 4 bases and J gave up 0 bases, with 16 bases separating them. The length of the CDR3 is 18 residues. CDR1 and CDR2 from the germline V gene are SGHTA and FQGTGA. Clones were read by immunoSEQ multiplex PCR, and TCRdb kept only the in-frame ones, dropping some. The table lists 30,000 to 45,000 clones. MY09/MY11 PCR detected cervical HPV DNA; dot-blot assigned genotypes. This record belongs to a study of T cells in women clearing cervical HPV infection. Turning to the study itself: Case blood drawn at lesion detection; control blood after infection cleared.

Study-level findings and limits: CIN3+ cases had significantly higher TCR repertoire richness than controls, but evenness did not differ.

The sample comprised blood buffy coat. The receptor's source is a woman aged 18 to 75 with a cervical HPV16 infection that either progressed to CIN3+ or cleared (not recorded which). V and J are TRBV7-3 and TRBJ2-6, with D hard to call. CDR3 DNA (partial): TGTGCCAGCAGCTCCCGGCTAGGCTCGGTCTCTGGGGCCAACGTC. Encoded protein: CASSSRLGSVSGANV. The full CDR3 reads CASSSRLGSVSGANVLTF. Complete variable domain (other parts from reference TRBV7-3 and TRBJ2-6): GAGVSQTPSNKVTEKGKYVELRCDPISGHTALYWYRQSLGQGPEFLIYFQGTGAADDSGLPNDRFFAVRPEGSVSTLKIQRTERGDSAVYLCASSSRLGSVSGANVLTFGAGSRLTVL.